This T cell receptor (beta chain) was found in a study of human T cells and chemical hapten exposure. The sample's time point: patch test 3, about 24 weeks after DPC sensitization. The treatment was: therapeutic diphenylcyclopropenone sensitization with weekly scalp DPC. Study results and caveats: Controls had significantly fewer large CDR3 similarity clusters than were formed by expanded TCRs.

TCRdb re-called the RACE reads through MiXCR, storing one row per CDR3 protein. This sample has 110,000 or so distinct CDR3 sequences; under 40% occur once, and the top ten carry less than 3%. CDR1 is MNHEY, CDR2 SVGEGT, per germline. J gave up 5 bases and V 10 bases, and 5 bases lay outside the gene matches. There are 12 residues in the CDR3. In regard to this clonotype: The antigen remains unidentified.

This receptor was taken from a man aged 40-49 years with alopecia areata. Some clones in this sample may be carry-over from other donors' samples. The chain has TRBV6-2 or TRBV6-3 and TRBJ1-5, with 7 bases that match TRBD1. The sample here was whole blood, taken in connection with sensitization to the hapten diphenylcyclopropenone (DPC). The CDR3 DNA reads TGTGCCACCCGGACAGGCGATCAGCCCCAGCATTTT. This translates into CATRTGDQPQHF.